This is a list of T cell receptor beta chains from one sample in a study of T cell repertoires in cytomegalovirus infection. TCRdb re-called the reads through MiXCR, storing one row per CDR3 protein. The sample yields some 43,000 distinct CDR3 sequences, about 21% seen once. These TCRs are of unknown antigen specificity. The sample here was CD8+ T cells from cultured PBMCs, taken from culture after CMV antigen stimulation. These receptors all come from a human donor in good health (CMV status not recorded). Some clones in this sample may be carry-over from other donors' samples. Each CDR3 is given with its conserved first and last residue. A D gene is named only where the DNA matches it firmly. Clone size is stated in some rows and not others, as once, few, many or a class when expanded.

clone_size | j_call | d_call | v_call | cdr3_aa | cdr3_nt
few | TRBJ2-1 | TRBD2 | TRBV2 | CAAQGLGTSGGASYNEQFF | TGTGCCGCTCAGGGATTGGGGACTAGCGGGGGGGCCTCCTACAATGAGCAGTTCTTC
few | TRBJ2-1 | TRBD2 | TRBV7-9 | CASRGTSGLSLSSYNEQFF | TGTGCCAGCAGGGGGACTAGCGGGCTCTCCCTCAGCTCCTACAATGAGCAGTTCTTC
NA | TRBJ1-6 | TRBD1 | TRBV27 | CASRPGTGGVHSPLHF | TGTGCCAGCAGACCAGGGACAGGGGGGGTCCATTCACCCCTCCACTTT
few | TRBJ2-7 | NA | TRBV27 | CASAHERASYEQYF | TGTGCCAGCGCACATGAGCGGGCGTCCTACGAGCAGTACTTC
NA | TRBJ2-4 | NA | TRBV11-1 | CASSFNDKGNIQYF | TGTGCCAGCAGCTTCAACGACAAGGGAAACATTCAGTACTTC
NA | TRBJ1-2 | NA | TRBV27 | CASSPQRNYGYTF | TGTGCCAGCAGTCCCCAAAGGAACTATGGCTACACCTTC
few | TRBJ2-3 | TRBD1 | TRBV6-1 | CASSVGLDREDTQYF | TGTGCCAGCAGTGTGGGTTTGGACAGGGAAGATACGCAGTATTTT
NA | TRBJ2-5 | NA | TRBV4-2 | CASSQDSPVRTQYF | TGTGCCAGCAGCCAAGATAGTCCGGTTCGTACCCAGTACTTC
few | TRBJ2-7 | NA | TRBV9 | CASSAAQGRANFYYEQYF | TGTGCCAGCAGCGCCGCTCAGGGTAGAGCGAACTTTTACTACGAGCAGTACTTC
NA | TRBJ2-1 | NA | TRBV27 | CASRLLGSSSYNEQFF | TGTGCCAGCCGTTTATTAGGCTCGAGCTCCTACAATGAGCAGTTCTTC
few | TRBJ1-1 | TRBD1 | TRBV19 | CASSPGQGPNTEAFF | TGTGCCAGTAGTCCGGGACAGGGGCCTAACACTGAAGCTTTCTTT
NA | TRBJ2-1 | TRBD2 | TRBV27 | CASTSRTSGRDNEQFF | TGTGCCAGCACCTCACGGACTAGCGGGAGGGACAATGAGCAGTTCTTC
few | TRBJ2-3 | NA | TRBV7-7 | CASSQDRGHTQYF | TGTGCCAGCAGCCAAGACCGGGGGCATACGCAGTATTTT
NA | TRBJ2-3 | NA | TRBV7-2 | CASSLENYSTDTQYF | TGTGCCAGCAGCTTAGAGAACTATAGCACAGATACGCAGTATTTT
NA | TRBJ2-2 | NA | TRBV28 | CASSQWEENTGELFF | TGTGCCAGCAGTCAGTGGGAAGAGAACACCGGGGAGCTGTTTTTT
few | TRBJ2-7 | NA | TRBV7-9 | CASSLPAGGLSEQYF | TGTGCCAGCAGCTTACCTGCAGGGGGGCTCTCCGAGCAGTACTTC
few | TRBJ1-2 | NA | TRBV7-8 | CASSLGGRSPNGYTF | TGTGCCAGCAGCTTAGGGGGCCGCTCACCGAATGGCTACACCTTC
NA | TRBJ2-7 | TRBD1 | TRBV7-9 | CASSGARGQDVSYEQYF | TGTGCCAGCTCAGGGGCTCGTGGACAGGATGTCTCCTACGAGCAGTACTTC
few | TRBJ1-3 | NA | TRBV6-1 | CASSLGGNGNTIYF | TGTGCCAGCAGTCTCGGGGGTAACGGAAACACCATATATTTT
few | TRBJ2-7 | NA | TRBV6-2/TRBV6-3 | CASVLVRGYEQYF | TGTGCCAGCGTCTTGGTACGGGGCTACGAGCAGTACTTC
few | TRBJ2-7 | NA | TRBV9 | CASSVGPLGAYEQYF | TGTGCCAGCAGCGTGGGACCCCTCGGAGCCTACGAGCAGTACTTC
NA | TRBJ1-1 | TRBD1 | TRBV6-1 | CASSLRGTGDRTEAFF | TGTGCCAGCAGCCTAAGGGGGACAGGGGACCGCACTGAAGCTTTCTTT